The clone carrying this T cell receptor (beta chain) showed up just a few times. The target antigen is unknown. The source of the sample is a study of post-analysis software for immune sequencing data. About the study: Recorded subtypes: relapsing-remitting, secondary progressive, progressive-relapsing; some patients unannotated. General observations from the study: F measure clustering grouped samples strongly by preparation batch. Among 4 or 5 TRBV segments more frequent in patients than controls were TRBV5-6, TRBV5-1 and TRBV20-1. Normalized Chao1 diversity was significantly reduced in patients versus controls.

Every TCR beta cDNA library bore unique molecular identifiers. With about 0.95 to 11 million T cells as the source, roughly 500,000 cDNA molecules resulted. TCRdb called the PCR reads again in MiXCR, with one record for every CDR3 protein. The data hold about 820,000 distinct CDR3 sequences, with roughly 50% observed a single time. The germline gives CDR1 SGHRS, CDR2 YFSETQ. J lost 3 bases, V lost 4 bases, and 7 bases had no gene match. This CDR3 has 14 residues. J is TRBJ2-7 and V is TRBV5-1, with 7 bases that match TRBD2. This receptor was taken from a girl aged 5-17 years with multiple sclerosis. Input material: blood. The CDR3: CASSPGGLFYEQYF. CDR3 DNA sequence: TGCGCCAGCAGCCCGGGAGGACTATTCTACGAGCAGTACTTC. The full variable domain, with the rest looked up from reference TRBV5-1 and TRBJ2-7, is KAGVTQTPRYLIKTRGQQVTLSCSPISGHRSVSWYQQTPGQGLQFLFEYFSETQRNKGNFPGRFSGRQFSNSRSEMNVSTLELGDSALYLCASSPGGLFYEQYFGPGTRLTVT.